Below, 13 T cell receptor beta chains from the same sample are listed, as sequenced in a study of cytomegalovirus exposure and HLA in healthy donors. The primer mix had 60 Vbeta and 13 Jbeta primers. TCRdb's table, derived via immunoSEQ multiplex PCR, lists solely in-frame clones and lacks some. This table has 150,000 to 200,000 clones, 80% to 90% appearing once. The sample comprised PBMCs. The receptors originated from a woman aged 18 to 35 in good health and CMV-seronegative.

The chain recombines TRBV11-2 with TRBJ2-4; tentatively, D is TRBD1 (6 bases). Looked up from germline, CDR1 is SGHAT and CDR2 is FQNNGV. Trimming stripped 4 bases from V and 8 bases from J, with 15 bases between. This CDR3 comprises 14 residues. The DNA of the CDR3 is TGTGCCAGCAGCTCCGCCAGGGGCGAGGACATTCAGTACTTC. It translates to CASSSARGEDIQYF.

J is TRBJ2-1 and V is TRBV5-1; 10 bases match TRBD2. The V segment lost 0 bases and the J segment 5 bases; nucleotides outside the gene matches: 8. This CDR3 has 17 residues. From germline, CDR1 is SGHRS and CDR2 YFSETQ. CDR3: CASSLASGGQVNNEQFF. In DNA form, the CDR3 reads TGCGCCAGCAGCTTGGCTAGCGGGGGCCAAGTTAACAATGAGCAGTTCTTC.

This clone has only one observation. The rearrangement joins TRBV5-1 to TRBJ2-7; 8 bases agree with TRBD1. The trim removed 0 bases at V and 8 bases at J, leaving 16 bases unmatched. The CDR3 sequence is 17 residues long. Germline V gene lookup returns CDR1 SGHRS and CDR2 YFSETQ. The CDR3 DNA reads as TGCGCCAGCAGCTTGGCCTTTTCCACAGGGGGGTCTATGAAGCAGTACTTC. It specifies CASSLAFSTGGSMKQYF. Full variable domain (outside the CDR3, taken from reference TRBV5-1 and TRBJ2-7): KAGVTQTPRYLIKTRGQQVTLSCSPISGHRSVSWYQQTPGQGLQFLFEYFSETQRNKGNFPGRFSGRQFSNSRSEMNVSTLELGDSALYLCASSLAFSTGGSMKQYFGPGTRLTVT.

The gene calls are TRBV4-1 and TRBJ1-4; TRBD1 aligns across 10 bases. This CDR3 has 17 amino acids. V shed 0 bases, J shed 10 bases, and the junction held 11 bases outside the gene matches. Per germline, CDR1 MGHRA and CDR2 YSYEKL. CDR3 nucleotide sequence: TGCGCCAGCAGCCAAGATGGGAGACAGGGGGCTTGGAGAAAACTGTTTTTT. Protein sequence: CASSQDGRQGAWRKLFF.

This clone was counted between two and nine times. This chain links TRBV13 with TRBJ2-3; TRBD2 agrees at 12 bases. Germline V gives CDR1 PRHDT, CDR2 FYEKMQ (reference sequence). The CDR3 covers 18 residues. With V trimmed by 5 bases and J by 0 bases, 9 bases remained unmatched. CDR3 region: CASSPTSGRGFSTDTQYF. CDR3 bases: TGTGCCAGCAGCCCGACTAGCGGGAGAGGATTTAGCACAGATACGCAGTATTTT.

This clone was counted once. The CDR3 coding sequence is TGTGCCAGCAGTGAAGTAGGAAGCCTGGCGGGAAAACTGTTTTTT. As protein: CASSEVGSLAGKLFF. This sequence joins TRBV25-1 and TRBJ1-4; no clear D. The CDR3 runs to 15 residues. Germline CDR1 reads MGHDK; CDR2 reads SYGVNS. Trimming took 2 bases from V and 10 from J, leaving 17 bases between them.

V usage is TRBV10-1 and J usage is TRBJ2-2, with a weak D call TRBD2 (6 bases). V lost 3 bases and J lost 6, with 8 bases in between. Germline CDR1 WNHNN, CDR2 SYGVQD (reference sequence). This CDR3 has 13 residues. The DNA of the CDR3 is TGCGCCAGCAGTGAATGGGGGGCCGGGGAGCTGTTTTTT. This translates into CASSEWGAGELFF.

The chain links TRBV7-9 to TRBJ2-7; 10 bases align to TRBD2. Germline V gene lookup returns CDR1 SEHNR and CDR2 FQNEAQ (reference sequence). There are 13 residues in the CDR3. J lost 7 bases, V lost 5 bases, and 5 bases had no gene match. In DNA, the CDR3 is TGTGCCAGCAGCGAGCTAGCGGGAGCTGAGCAGTACTTC. Its protein product is CASSELAGAEQYF.

Details on this clone: Germline is not matched at one junction end, which may reflect a read error. The chain is built from TRBV9 and TRBJ2-7, with TRBD1 matching 10 bases. The CDR3 totals 17 residues. Germline values: CDR1 SGDLS, CDR2 YYNGEE. This CDR3 is CASGVGSGQGGLSEQYF. CDR3 DNA: TGTGCCAGCGGCGTAGGTAGTGGACAGGGGGGTCTGAGCGAGCAGTACTTC.

This chain's CDR3 is CAITKTGGGLGEQFF. CDR3 in DNA: TGTGCCATCACCAAGACTGGAGGGGGCTTAGGTGAGCAGTTCTTC. The chain employs TRBV10-3 and TRBJ2-1, with D possibly being TRBD1 (7 bases). CDR1 and CDR2 from the germline V gene are ENHRY and SYGVKD. CDR3 size: 15 residues. V lost 7 bases to trimming and J lost 9 bases, with 22 bases between them.

This clone was seen a single time. This sequence joins TRBV7-8 and TRBJ2-5; possibly TRBD2 for D (7 bases). The germline V and J ends were trimmed by 1 base and 1 base, with 13 bases remaining between them. This CDR3 has 16 amino acids. Per germline, CDR1 SGHVS and CDR2 FQNEAQ. This CDR3 reads CASSLGPAGAQETQYF. The CDR3 DNA sequence: TGTGCCAGCAGCTTAGGCCCGGCGGGGGCCCAAGAGACCCAGTACTTC.

About this clone: An end of the junction does not agree with germline; a read error may underlie this. The chain combines TRBV4-1 with TRBJ1-3; TRBD1 might be the D (5 bases). Per germline, CDR1 MGHRA and CDR2 YSYEKL. CDR3 length equals 15 residues. CDR3: CASSRWQGSGDTIYF. CDR3 DNA: TGCGCCAGCAGCCGGTGGCAGGGCTCTGGAGACACCATATATTTT.

This chain joins TRBV19 and TRBJ2-1; 12 bases line up with TRBD2. CDR1 and CDR2 from the germline V gene are LNHDA and SQIVND (reference sequence). The V and J ends lost 9 bases and 10 bases, in that order; junction bases with no gene match: 13. The CDR3 has 15 residues. The CDR3 coding sequence is TGTGCCAGCCGGCCCGGGACTAGCGGGCCCCGGGAGCAGTTCTTC. It specifies CASRPGTSGPREQFF.